What follows describes a single T cell receptor beta chain. Its antigen is as yet unknown. All donors comprised healthy Caucasians. This entry comes from a study of identical twins. Study-level results: Weaker excess sharing between twins was seen in beta out-of-frame sequences. The more abundant beta clonotypes in cord blood had fewer insertions, and memory repertoires did not show this. A cross-sectional statistical analysis, not follow-up of the same donors, supported the conclusions.

Each CDR3 protein is one row after TCRdb ran MiXCR on the 5' RACE reads. The sample has under 900,000 distinct CDR3 sequences, 9% to 15% seen once. The same data also went into a second study, on yellow fever vaccine responses in identical twins.

The sequenced material came from PBMCs. The TCR originated in a woman aged 18 to 35 in good health.

The CDR3 DNA sequence: TGTGCCAGCAGCTTAGGCTTCGGTGGTCAGGGAGGGTCGGAGTTCTTC. Protein: CASSLGFGGQGGSEFF. The chain is built from TRBV7-3 and TRBJ2-1; 7 nucleotides align to TRBD2. Germline loops: CDR1 SGHTA, CDR2 FQGTGA. This CDR3 spans 16 amino acids. V dropped 2 bases and J dropped 14; count of bases not matched to a gene: 18.